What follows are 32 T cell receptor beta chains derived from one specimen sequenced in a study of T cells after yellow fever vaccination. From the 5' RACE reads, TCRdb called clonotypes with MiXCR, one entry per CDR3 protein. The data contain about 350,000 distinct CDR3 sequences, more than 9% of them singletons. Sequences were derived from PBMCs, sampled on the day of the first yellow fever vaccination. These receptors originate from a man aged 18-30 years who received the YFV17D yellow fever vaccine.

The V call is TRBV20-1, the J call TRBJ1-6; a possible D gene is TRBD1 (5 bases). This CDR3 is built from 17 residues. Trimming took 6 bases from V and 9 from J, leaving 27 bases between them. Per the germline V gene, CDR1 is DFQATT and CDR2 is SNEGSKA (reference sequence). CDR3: CSAQGATVGGPGSPLHF. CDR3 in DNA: TGCAGTGCCCAAGGGGCGACGGTGGGGGGACCGGGTTCACCCCTCCACTTT.

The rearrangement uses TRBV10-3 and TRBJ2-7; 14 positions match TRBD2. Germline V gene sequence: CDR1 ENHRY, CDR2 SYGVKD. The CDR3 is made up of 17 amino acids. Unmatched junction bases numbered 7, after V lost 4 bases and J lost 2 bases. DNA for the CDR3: TGTGCCATCAGTGTGCTTCGACTAGCGGGGGGGCCCTACGAGCAGTACGTC. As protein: CAISVLRLAGGPYEQYV.

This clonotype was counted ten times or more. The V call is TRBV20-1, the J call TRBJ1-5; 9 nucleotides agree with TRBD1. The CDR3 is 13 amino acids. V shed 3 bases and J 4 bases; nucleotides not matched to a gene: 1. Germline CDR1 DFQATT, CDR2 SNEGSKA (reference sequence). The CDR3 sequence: CSARGQGNQPQHF. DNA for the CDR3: TGCAGTGCTAGGGGACAGGGAAATCAGCCCCAGCATTTT.

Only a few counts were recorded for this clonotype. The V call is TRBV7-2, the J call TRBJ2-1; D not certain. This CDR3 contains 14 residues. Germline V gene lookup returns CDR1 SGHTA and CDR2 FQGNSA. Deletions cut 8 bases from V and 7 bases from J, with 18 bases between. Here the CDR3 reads CASARDRGRNEQFF. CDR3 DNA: TGTGCCAGCGCTAGGGATAGAGGACGAAATGAGCAGTTCTTC.

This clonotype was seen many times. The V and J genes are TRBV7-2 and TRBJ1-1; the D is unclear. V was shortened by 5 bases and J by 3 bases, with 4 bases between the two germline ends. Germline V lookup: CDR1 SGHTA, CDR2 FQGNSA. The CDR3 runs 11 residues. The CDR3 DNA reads TGTGCCAGCAGCCCTTACACTGAAGCTTTCTTT. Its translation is CASSPYTEAFF.

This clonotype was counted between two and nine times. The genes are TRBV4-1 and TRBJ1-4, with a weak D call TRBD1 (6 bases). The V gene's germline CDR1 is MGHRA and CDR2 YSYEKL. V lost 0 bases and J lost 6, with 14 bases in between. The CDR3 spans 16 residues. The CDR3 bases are TGCGCCAGCAGCCAAGATGGAGGGGGACTTGATGAAAAACTGTTTTTT. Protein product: CASSQDGGGLDEKLFF.

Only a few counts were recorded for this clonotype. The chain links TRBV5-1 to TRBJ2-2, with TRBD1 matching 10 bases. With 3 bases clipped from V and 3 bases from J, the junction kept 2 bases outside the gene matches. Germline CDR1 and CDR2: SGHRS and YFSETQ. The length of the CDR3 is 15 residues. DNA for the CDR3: TGCGCCAGCAGCTACGGACAGGGGGACACCGGGGAGCTGTTTTTT. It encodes CASSYGQGDTGELFF.

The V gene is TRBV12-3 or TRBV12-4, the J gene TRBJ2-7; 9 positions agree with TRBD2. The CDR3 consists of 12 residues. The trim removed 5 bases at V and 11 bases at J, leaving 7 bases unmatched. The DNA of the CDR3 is TGTGCCAGCAGTACCGCTAGCGGGGCGGAGTACTTC. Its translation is CASSTASGAEYF.

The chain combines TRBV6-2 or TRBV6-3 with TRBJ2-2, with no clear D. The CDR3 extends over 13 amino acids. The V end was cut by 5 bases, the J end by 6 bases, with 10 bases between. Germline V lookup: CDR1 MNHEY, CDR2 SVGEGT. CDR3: CASSIWTAGELFF. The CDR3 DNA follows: TGTGCCAGCAGTATCTGGACGGCCGGGGAGCTGTTTTTT.

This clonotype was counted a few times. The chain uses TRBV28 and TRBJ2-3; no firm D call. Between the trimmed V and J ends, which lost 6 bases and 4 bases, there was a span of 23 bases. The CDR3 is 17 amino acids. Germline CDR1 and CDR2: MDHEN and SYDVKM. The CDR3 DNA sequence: TGTGCCAGCAGGCAACTTCCCCGACTGCGGAGCGCAGATACGCAGTATTTT. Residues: CASRQLPRLRSADTQYF.

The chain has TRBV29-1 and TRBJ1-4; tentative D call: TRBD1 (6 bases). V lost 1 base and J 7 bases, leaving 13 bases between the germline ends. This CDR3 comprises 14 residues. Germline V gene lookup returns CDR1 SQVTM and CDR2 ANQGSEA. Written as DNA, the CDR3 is TGCAGCGTTGAAGTCTCAGGGGCTGGTGAAAAACTGTTTTTT. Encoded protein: CSVEVSGAGEKLFF.

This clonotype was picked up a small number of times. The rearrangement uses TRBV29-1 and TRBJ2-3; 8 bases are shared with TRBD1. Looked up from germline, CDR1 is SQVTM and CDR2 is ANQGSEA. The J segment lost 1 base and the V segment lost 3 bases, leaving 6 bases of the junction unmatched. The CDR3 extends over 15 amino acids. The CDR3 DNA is TGCAGCGTTGAGCAGACAGGGGAGGGCACAGATACGCAGTATTTT. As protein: CSVEQTGEGTDTQYF.

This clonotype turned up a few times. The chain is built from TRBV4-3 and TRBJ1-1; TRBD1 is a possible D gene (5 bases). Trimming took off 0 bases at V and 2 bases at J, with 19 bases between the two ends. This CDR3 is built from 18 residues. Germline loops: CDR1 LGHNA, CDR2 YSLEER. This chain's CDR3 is CASSQDISGPYTNTEAFF. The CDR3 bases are TGCGCCAGCAGCCAAGATATCTCGGGGCCGTACACTAACACTGAAGCTTTCTTT.

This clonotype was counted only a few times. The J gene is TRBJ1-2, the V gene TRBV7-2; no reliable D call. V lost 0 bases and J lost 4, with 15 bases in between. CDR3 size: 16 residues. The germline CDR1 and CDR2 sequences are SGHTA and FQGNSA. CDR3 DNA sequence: TGTGCCAGCAGCTTAGCCTTCGTCACGGGGTTCTATGGCTACACCTTC. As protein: CASSLAFVTGFYGYTF.

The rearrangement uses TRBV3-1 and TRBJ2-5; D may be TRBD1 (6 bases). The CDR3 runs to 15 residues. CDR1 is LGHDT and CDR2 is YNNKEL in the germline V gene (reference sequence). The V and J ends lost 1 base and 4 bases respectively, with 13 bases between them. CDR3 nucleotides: TGTGCCAGCAGCCAAGGGACAGTGACTCTAGAGACCCAGTACTTC. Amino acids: CASSQGTVTLETQYF.

CDR3 residues: CASSPGHSSYEQYF. In DNA, the CDR3 is TGCGCCAGCAGCCCGGGACACAGCTCCTACGAGCAGTACTTC. The gene calls are TRBV5-1 and TRBJ2-7, with a possible D match to TRBD1 (6 bases). V lost 4 bases and J lost 0, with 11 bases in between. The CDR3 covers 14 residues. Germline V lookup: CDR1 SGHRS, CDR2 YFSETQ.

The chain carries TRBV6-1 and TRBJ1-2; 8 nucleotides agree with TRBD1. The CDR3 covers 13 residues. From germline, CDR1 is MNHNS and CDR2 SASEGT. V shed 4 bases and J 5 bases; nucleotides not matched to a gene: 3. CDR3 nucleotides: TGTGCCAGCAGTGGGGACAGGCTGTATGGCTACACCTTC. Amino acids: CASSGDRLYGYTF.

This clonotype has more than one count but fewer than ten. The CDR3 here is CASSPQPRDTEAFF. DNA for the CDR3: TGTGCCAGCTCCCCCCAACCCCGGGACACTGAAGCTTTCTTT. The chain is built from TRBV18 and TRBJ1-1; no clear D gene. This CDR3 has 14 residues. The germline CDR1 and CDR2 sequences are KGHSH and LQKENI. The V end lost 6 bases, the J end lost 3 bases, and 14 bases lay between the germline ends.

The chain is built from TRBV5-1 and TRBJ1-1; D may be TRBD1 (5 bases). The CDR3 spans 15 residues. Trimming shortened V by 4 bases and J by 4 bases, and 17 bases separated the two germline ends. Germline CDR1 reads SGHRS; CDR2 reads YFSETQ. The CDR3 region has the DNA TGCGCCAGCAGCCCATCCAGGGTCCTGAGCACTGAAGCTTTCTTT. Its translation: CASSPSRVLSTEAFF.

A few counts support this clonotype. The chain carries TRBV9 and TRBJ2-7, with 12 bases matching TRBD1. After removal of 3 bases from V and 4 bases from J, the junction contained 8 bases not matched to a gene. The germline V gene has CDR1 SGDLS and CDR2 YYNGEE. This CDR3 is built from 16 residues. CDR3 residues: CASSGGQGALSYEQYV. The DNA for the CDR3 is TGTGCCAGCAGCGGGGGACAGGGGGCCCTCTCTTACGAGCAGTACGTC.

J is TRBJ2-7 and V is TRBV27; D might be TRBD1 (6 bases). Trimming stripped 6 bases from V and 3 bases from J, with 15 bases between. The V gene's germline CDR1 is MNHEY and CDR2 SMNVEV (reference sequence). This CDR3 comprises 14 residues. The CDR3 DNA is TGTGCCAGCAGCCCGAAGGGCAGGGGCTACGAGCAGTACTTC. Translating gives CASSPKGRGYEQYF.

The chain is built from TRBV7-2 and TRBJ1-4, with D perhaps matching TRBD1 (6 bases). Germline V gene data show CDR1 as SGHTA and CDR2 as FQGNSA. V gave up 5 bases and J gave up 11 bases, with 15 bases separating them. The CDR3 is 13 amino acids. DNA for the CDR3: TGTGCCAGCAGCGCTACCCAGGGGCGGAAACTGTTTTTT. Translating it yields CASSATQGRKLFF.

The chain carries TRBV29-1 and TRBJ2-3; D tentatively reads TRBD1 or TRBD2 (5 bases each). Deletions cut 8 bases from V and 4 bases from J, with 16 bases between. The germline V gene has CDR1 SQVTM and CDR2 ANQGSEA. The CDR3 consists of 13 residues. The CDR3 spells CSSRVRGPDTQYF. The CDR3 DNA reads TGCAGCTCTAGGGTGAGGGGCCCAGATACGCAGTATTTT.

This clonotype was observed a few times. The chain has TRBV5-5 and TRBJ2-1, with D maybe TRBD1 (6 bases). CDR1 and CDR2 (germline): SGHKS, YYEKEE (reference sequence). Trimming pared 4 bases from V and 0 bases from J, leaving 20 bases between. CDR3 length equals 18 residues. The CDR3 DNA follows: TGTGCCAGCAGCCTGCGGAACGACGGGACACTCTCCTACAATGAGCAGTTCTTC. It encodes CASSLRNDGTLSYNEQFF.

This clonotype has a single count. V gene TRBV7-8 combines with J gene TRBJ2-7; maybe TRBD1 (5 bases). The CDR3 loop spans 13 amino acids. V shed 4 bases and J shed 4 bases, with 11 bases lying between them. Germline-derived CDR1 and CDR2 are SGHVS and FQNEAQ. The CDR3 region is CASSYPQGYEQYF. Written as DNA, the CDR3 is TGTGCCAGCAGCTACCCGCAGGGATACGAGCAGTACTTC.

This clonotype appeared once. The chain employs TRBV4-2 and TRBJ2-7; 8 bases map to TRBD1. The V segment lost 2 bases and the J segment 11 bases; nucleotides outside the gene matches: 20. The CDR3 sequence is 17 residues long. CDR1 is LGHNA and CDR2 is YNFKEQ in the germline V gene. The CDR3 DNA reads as TGTGCCAGCAGCCAACCCCTAAACCGGCAGGGGGCCCTCACGAAGTACTTC. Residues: CASSQPLNRQGALTKYF.

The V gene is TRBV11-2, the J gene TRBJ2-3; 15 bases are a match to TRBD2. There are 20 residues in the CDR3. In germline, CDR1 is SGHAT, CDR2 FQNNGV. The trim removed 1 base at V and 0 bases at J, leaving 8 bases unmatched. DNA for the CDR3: TGTGCCAGCAGCTTAGGGACTAGCGGGGGGGGATATACTAGCACAGATACGCAGTATTTT. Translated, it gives CASSLGTSGGGYTSTDTQYF. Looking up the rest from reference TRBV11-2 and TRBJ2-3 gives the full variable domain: EAGVAQSPRYKIIEKRQSVAFWCNPISGHATLYWYQQILGQGPKLLIQFQNNGVVDDSQLPKDRFSAERLKGVDSTLKIQPAKLEDSAVYLCASSLGTSGGGYTSTDTQYFGPGTRLTVL.

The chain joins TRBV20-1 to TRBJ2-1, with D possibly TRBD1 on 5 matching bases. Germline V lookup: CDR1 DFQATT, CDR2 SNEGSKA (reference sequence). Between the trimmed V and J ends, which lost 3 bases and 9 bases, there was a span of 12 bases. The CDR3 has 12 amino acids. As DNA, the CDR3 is TGCAGTGCTAGCGCCCAGGGCAGTGAGCAGTTCTTC. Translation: CSASAQGSEQFF.

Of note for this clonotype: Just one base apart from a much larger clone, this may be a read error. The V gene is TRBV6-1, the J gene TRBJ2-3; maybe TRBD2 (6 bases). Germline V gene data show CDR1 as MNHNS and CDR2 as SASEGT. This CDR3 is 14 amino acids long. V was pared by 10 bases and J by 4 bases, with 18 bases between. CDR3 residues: CAILDGGYADTQYF. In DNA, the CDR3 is TGTGCCATACTAGACGGGGGTTACGCAGATACGCAGTATTTT.

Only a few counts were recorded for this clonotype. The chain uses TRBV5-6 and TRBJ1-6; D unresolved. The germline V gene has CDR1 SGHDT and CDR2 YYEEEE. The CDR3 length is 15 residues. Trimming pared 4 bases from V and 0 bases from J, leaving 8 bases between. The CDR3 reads CASSQVRSYNSPLHF. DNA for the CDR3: TGTGCCAGCAGCCAGGTTCGCTCCTATAATTCACCCCTCCACTTT.

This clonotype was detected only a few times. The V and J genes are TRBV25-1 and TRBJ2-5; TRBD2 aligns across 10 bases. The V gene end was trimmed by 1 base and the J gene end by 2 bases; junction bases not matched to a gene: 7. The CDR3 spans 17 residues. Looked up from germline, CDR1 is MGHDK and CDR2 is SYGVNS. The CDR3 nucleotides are TGTGCCAGCAGTGAATCAGCGGGGGGGATCTGGCAAGAGACCCAGTACTTC. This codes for CASSESAGGIWQETQYF.

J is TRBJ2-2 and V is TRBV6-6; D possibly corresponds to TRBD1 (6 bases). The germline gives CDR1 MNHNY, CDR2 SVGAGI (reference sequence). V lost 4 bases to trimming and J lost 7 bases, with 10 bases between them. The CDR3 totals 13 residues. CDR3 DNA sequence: TGTGCCAGCAGTTTTAGACAGGTCGGGGAGCTGTTTTTT. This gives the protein CASSFRQVGELFF.